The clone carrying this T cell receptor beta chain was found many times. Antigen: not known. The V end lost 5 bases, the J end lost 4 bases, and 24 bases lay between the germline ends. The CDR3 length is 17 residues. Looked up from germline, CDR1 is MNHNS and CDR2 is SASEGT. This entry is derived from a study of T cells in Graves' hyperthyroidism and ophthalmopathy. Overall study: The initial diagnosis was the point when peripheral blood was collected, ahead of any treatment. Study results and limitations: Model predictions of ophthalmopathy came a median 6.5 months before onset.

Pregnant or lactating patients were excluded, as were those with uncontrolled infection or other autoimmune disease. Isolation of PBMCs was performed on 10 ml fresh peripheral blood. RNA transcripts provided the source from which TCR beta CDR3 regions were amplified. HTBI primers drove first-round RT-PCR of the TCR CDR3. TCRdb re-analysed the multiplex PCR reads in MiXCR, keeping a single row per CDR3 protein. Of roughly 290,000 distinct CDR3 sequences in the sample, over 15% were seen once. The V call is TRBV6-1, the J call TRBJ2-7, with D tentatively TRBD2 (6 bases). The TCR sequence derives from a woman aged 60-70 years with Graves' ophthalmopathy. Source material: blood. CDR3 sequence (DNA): TGTGCCAGCAGTCAAACCGCGGGACGAAGCTGGGGGTACGAGCAGTACTTC. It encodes CASSQTAGRSWGYEQYF.